In this sample, the clone carrying this T cell receptor beta chain turned up a few times. Its antigen remains unidentified. Trimming pared 0 bases from V and 6 bases from J, leaving 12 bases between. Looked up from germline, CDR1 is GTSNPN and CDR2 is SVGIG (reference sequence). The length of the CDR3 is 15 residues. This record comes from a study of T-cell memory formation after mild COVID-19. Study-level information: Largely donor-specific TCR clusters were found. Study-level points and caveats: Researchers found some responding clones in pre-infection memory, a sign that cross-reactive memory joined. Among contracting clones, CD4+ were mainly CM/EM and CD8+ enriched in EMRA.

5'RACE primed at constant segments yielded TCR alpha and TCR beta cDNA libraries bearing sample barcodes and UMIs. From the 5' RACE reads, TCRdb called clonotypes with MiXCR, one entry per CDR3 protein. The data show about 350,000 distinct CDR3 sequences, 25% to 30% seen once. This chain joins TRBV30 and TRBJ1-6; a possible D gene is TRBD1 (5 bases). Sequenced material: PBMCs or a T cell subset sorted from them (not recorded which). This TCR came from an adult woman who had mild COVID-19 (a few samples of this study predate the infection). Cell type and time point are not known. DNA of the CDR3: TGTGCCTGGAGTGTATCGTCGGGGGGTAATTCACCCCTCCACTTT. Protein: CAWSVSSGGNSPLHF.